The rows below give T cell receptor beta chains drawn from one sample of a study of identical twins. MiXCR, run by TCRdb on the 5' RACE reads, gives a single entry per CDR3 protein. The sample lists about 100,000 distinct CDR3 sequences; less than 6.5% were seen once. The specimen sequenced was memory T cells sorted from blood. All receptors come from a woman aged 50 to 60 in good health. Both conserved end residues are part of each CDR3. D genes are given only for firm matches. Rows may omit the clone size; those that give it use once, few, many or a size class.

v_call: TRBV12-3/TRBV12-4; clone_size: few; j_call: TRBJ2-3; d_call: TRBD2; cdr3_aa: CASSRTSGASTDTQYF; cdr3_nt: TGTGCCAGCAGCCGTACTAGCGGGGCTAGCACAGATACGCAGTATTTT
v_call: TRBV5-1; clone_size: many; j_call: TRBJ2-5; d_call: TRBD2; cdr3_aa: CASSALSPGLRETQYF; cdr3_nt: TGCGCCAGCAGCGCATTATCTCCGGGACTAAGAGAGACCCAGTACTTC
v_call: TRBV29-1; clone_size: many; j_call: TRBJ1-2; d_call: TRBD1; cdr3_aa: CSVGQGAEYGYTF; cdr3_nt: TGCAGCGTCGGACAGGGGGCAGAATATGGCTACACCTTC
v_call: TRBV12-3/TRBV12-4; clone_size: many; j_call: TRBJ2-3; d_call: .; cdr3_aa: CASSFTGVPPYTQYF; cdr3_nt: TGTGCCAGCAGTTTCACCGGGGTTCCTCCTTATACGCAGTATTTT
v_call: TRBV18; clone_size: many; j_call: TRBJ2-2; d_call: .; cdr3_aa: CASSPLTGELFF; cdr3_nt: TGTGCCAGCTCACCCCTCACCGGGGAGCTGTTTTTT
v_call: TRBV29-1; clone_size: many; j_call: TRBJ1-5; d_call: .; cdr3_aa: CSVRSSGSNQPQHF; cdr3_nt: TGCAGCGTTCGCAGCTCCGGTAGCAATCAGCCCCAGCATTTT
v_call: TRBV4-1; clone_size: few; j_call: TRBJ2-5; d_call: TRBD2; cdr3_aa: CASSWREGREETQYF; cdr3_nt: TGCGCCAGCAGCTGGCGGGAGGGCCGGGAGGAGACCCAGTACTTC
v_call: TRBV9; clone_size: many; j_call: TRBJ2-1; d_call: .; cdr3_aa: CASSPSFPYNEQFF; cdr3_nt: TGTGCCAGCAGTCCCAGTTTCCCCTACAATGAGCAGTTCTTC
v_call: TRBV11-2; clone_size: many; j_call: TRBJ2-1; d_call: TRBD2; cdr3_aa: CASSFALAGYNEQFF; cdr3_nt: TGTGCCAGCAGCTTCGCACTAGCGGGTTACAATGAGCAGTTCTTC
v_call: TRBV29-1; clone_size: many; j_call: TRBJ2-1; d_call: TRBD2; cdr3_aa: CSATTGTRGGNEQFF; cdr3_nt: TGCAGCGCTACCACCGGGACTAGGGGCGGCAATGAGCAGTTCTTC
v_call: TRBV29-1; clone_size: many; j_call: TRBJ2-3; d_call: TRBD2; cdr3_aa: CSVHIAGAYTDTQYF; cdr3_nt: TGCAGCGTCCATATAGCGGGAGCATACACAGATACGCAGTATTTT
v_call: TRBV5-6; clone_size: many; j_call: TRBJ2-6; d_call: .; cdr3_aa: CASSPQGRANVLTF; cdr3_nt: TGTGCCAGCAGCCCGCAGGGACGGGCCAACGTCCTGACTTTC
v_call: TRBV3-1; clone_size: many; j_call: TRBJ2-1; d_call: TRBD2; cdr3_aa: CASSRLAGGYNEQFF; cdr3_nt: TGTGCCAGCAGCCGACTAGCGGGAGGGTACAATGAGCAGTTCTTC
v_call: TRBV30; clone_size: few; j_call: TRBJ1-1; d_call: .; cdr3_aa: CAWNLGMGNTEAFF; cdr3_nt: TGTGCCTGGAATCTGGGGATGGGGAACACTGAAGCTTTCTTT
v_call: TRBV12-3/TRBV12-4; clone_size: many; j_call: TRBJ2-1; d_call: TRBD2; cdr3_aa: CASRALAGGGDEQFF; cdr3_nt: TGTGCCAGCAGGGCACTAGCGGGAGGGGGGGATGAGCAGTTCTTC
v_call: TRBV12-3/TRBV12-4; clone_size: few; j_call: TRBJ1-5; d_call: .; cdr3_aa: CASALEGNNQPQHF; cdr3_nt: TGTGCCAGCGCCCTAGAAGGGAACAATCAGCCCCAGCATTTT
v_call: TRBV3-1; clone_size: many; j_call: TRBJ1-1; d_call: TRBD1; cdr3_aa: CASSQGAGGNTEAFF; cdr3_nt: TGTGCCAGCAGCCAGGGGGCAGGGGGGAACACTGAAGCTTTCTTT
v_call: TRBV7-2; clone_size: few; j_call: TRBJ1-2; d_call: TRBD1; cdr3_aa: CASSLANDRGYGYTF; cdr3_nt: TGTGCCAGCAGCTTAGCAAATGACAGGGGGTATGGCTACACCTTC
v_call: TRBV5-6; clone_size: many; j_call: TRBJ2-1; d_call: .; cdr3_aa: CASSLRLGRVYNEQFF; cdr3_nt: TGTGCCAGCAGCTTACGACTGGGGCGGGTTTACAATGAGCAGTTCTTC
v_call: TRBV15; clone_size: .; j_call: TRBJ2-4; d_call: .; cdr3_aa: CATSRNEDKNIQYF; cdr3_nt: TGTGCCACCAGCAGAAATGAGGACAAAAACATTCAGTACTTC
v_call: TRBV2; clone_size: .; j_call: TRBJ2-1; d_call: .; cdr3_aa: CASSRSIRDEQFF; cdr3_nt: TGTGCCAGCAGTCGGTCCATTCGGGATGAGCAGTTCTTC
v_call: TRBV27; clone_size: many; j_call: TRBJ1-4; d_call: .; cdr3_aa: CASRRAGLNEKLFF; cdr3_nt: TGTGCCAGCAGACGGGCAGGGCTAAATGAAAAACTGTTTTTT
v_call: TRBV5-1; clone_size: many; j_call: TRBJ2-1; d_call: .; cdr3_aa: CASSLDVIYNEQFF; cdr3_nt: TGCGCCAGCAGCTTAGACGTTATCTACAATGAGCAGTTCTTC
v_call: TRBV5-1; clone_size: many; j_call: TRBJ2-1; d_call: .; cdr3_aa: CASSLEGFEQFF; cdr3_nt: TGCGCCAGCAGCTTGGAAGGGTTTGAGCAGTTCTTC
v_call: TRBV5-1; clone_size: many; j_call: TRBJ2-1; d_call: TRBD2; cdr3_aa: CASSLGVTGGPQFF; cdr3_nt: TGCGCCAGCAGCTTGGGTGTAACGGGAGGGCCCCAGTTCTTC
v_call: TRBV3-1; clone_size: .; j_call: TRBJ1-3; d_call: .; cdr3_aa: CASSQDPGISGNTIYF; cdr3_nt: TGTGCCAGCAGCCAGGACCCAGGGATCTCTGGAAACACCATATATTTT
v_call: TRBV3-1; clone_size: many; j_call: TRBJ2-1; d_call: TRBD2; cdr3_aa: CASSQGKREGNEQFF; cdr3_nt: TGTGCCAGCAGCCAGGGAAAGCGGGAGGGTAATGAGCAGTTCTTC
v_call: TRBV2; clone_size: .; j_call: TRBJ2-3; d_call: .; cdr3_aa: CASSEVGRDTQYF; cdr3_nt: TGTGCCAGCAGTGAAGTAGGCCGAGATACGCAGTATTTT
v_call: TRBV7-9; clone_size: many; j_call: TRBJ1-2; d_call: .; cdr3_aa: CASSPGEVGGYTF; cdr3_nt: TGTGCCAGCAGCCCCGGGGAAGTAGGTGGCTACACCTTC
v_call: TRBV6-5; clone_size: many; j_call: TRBJ1-5; d_call: TRBD1; cdr3_aa: CASSAGQGRRPQHF; cdr3_nt: TGTGCCAGCAGCGCCGGACAGGGGAGGAGGCCCCAGCATTTT
v_call: TRBV12-3/TRBV12-4; clone_size: many; j_call: TRBJ2-4; d_call: .; cdr3_aa: CASSPTSPLAKNIQYF; cdr3_nt: TGTGCCAGCAGTCCAACTAGCCCCCTGGCCAAAAACATTCAGTACTTC
v_call: TRBV11-2; clone_size: many; j_call: TRBJ2-6; d_call: TRBD1; cdr3_aa: CASSPKPTGTGFIKAGANVLTF; cdr3_nt: TGTGCCAGCAGCCCTAAGCCCACAGGGACAGGTTTTATCAAGGCTGGGGCCAACGTCCTGACTTTC
v_call: TRBV7-8; clone_size: .; j_call: TRBJ1-5; d_call: TRBD1; cdr3_aa: CASSLDRFNQPQHF; cdr3_nt: TGTGCCAGCAGCTTGGACAGGTTCAATCAGCCCCAGCATTTT
v_call: TRBV5-5; clone_size: many; j_call: TRBJ2-7; d_call: .; cdr3_aa: CASSLEGDTYEQYF; cdr3_nt: TGTGCCAGCAGCTTGGAGGGGGATACCTACGAGCAGTACTTC
v_call: TRBV12-3/TRBV12-4; clone_size: many; j_call: TRBJ2-3; d_call: .; cdr3_aa: CASSHPGASDTQYF; cdr3_nt: TGTGCCAGCAGCCACCCGGGGGCCTCGGATACGCAGTATTTT
v_call: TRBV6-6; clone_size: many; j_call: TRBJ1-5; d_call: TRBD1; cdr3_aa: CASSGQGVAQHF; cdr3_nt: TGTGCCAGCAGTGGACAGGGGGTAGCCCAGCATTTT
v_call: TRBV5-1; clone_size: many; j_call: TRBJ2-3; d_call: .; cdr3_aa: CASSGGVGVTQYF; cdr3_nt: TGCGCCAGCAGCGGGGGTGTGGGAGTTACGCAGTATTTT
v_call: TRBV7-2; clone_size: many; j_call: TRBJ2-3; d_call: TRBD2; cdr3_aa: CASSPQAFGLAETDTQYF; cdr3_nt: TGTGCCAGCAGCCCCCAGGCTTTCGGACTAGCGGAAACAGATACGCAGTATTTT
v_call: TRBV6-4; clone_size: many; j_call: TRBJ2-3; d_call: .; cdr3_aa: CASSLDFTDTQYF; cdr3_nt: TGTGCCAGCAGCTTGGACTTCACAGATACGCAGTATTTT
v_call: TRBV20-1; clone_size: many; j_call: TRBJ2-3; d_call: .; cdr3_aa: CSATPLEAFTDTQYF; cdr3_nt: TGCAGTGCTACCCCCCTTGAGGCTTTCACAGATACGCAGTATTTT
v_call: TRBV7-4; clone_size: many; j_call: TRBJ1-2; d_call: .; cdr3_aa: CASSSDGYTF; cdr3_nt: TGTGCCAGCAGCTCAGATGGCTACACCTTC
v_call: TRBV29-1; clone_size: few; j_call: TRBJ2-2; d_call: .; cdr3_aa: CSVPGKGTGAITGELFF; cdr3_nt: TGCAGCGTTCCCGGGAAGGGAACGGGAGCCATAACCGGGGAGCTGTTTTTT
v_call: TRBV3-1; clone_size: many; j_call: TRBJ1-1; d_call: TRBD1; cdr3_aa: CASSPARGDTEAFF; cdr3_nt: TGTGCCAGCAGCCCCGCCAGGGGGGACACTGAAGCTTTCTTT
v_call: TRBV10-3; clone_size: many; j_call: TRBJ2-3; d_call: .; cdr3_aa: CAISESRQDTDTQYF; cdr3_nt: TGTGCCATCAGTGAGTCTAGGCAGGACACAGATACGCAGTATTTT
v_call: TRBV20-1; clone_size: many; j_call: TRBJ2-2; d_call: TRBD1; cdr3_aa: CSARTGTADTGELFF; cdr3_nt: TGCAGTGCTAGGACCGGGACAGCCGACACCGGGGAGCTGTTTTTT
v_call: TRBV5-1; clone_size: many; j_call: TRBJ1-2; d_call: TRBD1; cdr3_aa: CASARDRGYGYTF; cdr3_nt: TGCGCCAGCGCCCGGGACAGGGGCTATGGCTACACCTTC
v_call: TRBV5-1; clone_size: few; j_call: TRBJ2-3; d_call: .; cdr3_aa: CASSLRQSTDTQYF; cdr3_nt: TGCGCCAGCAGCTTAAGGCAGTCCACAGATACGCAGTATTTT
v_call: TRBV7-2; clone_size: many; j_call: TRBJ2-6; d_call: .; cdr3_aa: CASSLVAAYSGANVLTF; cdr3_nt: TGTGCCAGCAGCTTAGTCGCAGCGTACTCTGGGGCCAACGTCCTGACTTTC
v_call: TRBV20-1; clone_size: many; j_call: TRBJ2-7; d_call: .; cdr3_aa: CSATDPLSSYEQYF; cdr3_nt: TGCAGTGCTACAGACCCCCTAAGCTCCTACGAGCAGTACTTC
v_call: TRBV20-1; clone_size: many; j_call: TRBJ2-3; d_call: .; cdr3_aa: CSSEGGEGGTDTQYF; cdr3_nt: TGCAGTTCGGAGGGGGGGGAAGGAGGCACAGATACGCAGTATTTT
v_call: TRBV12-3/TRBV12-4; clone_size: many; j_call: TRBJ2-5; d_call: TRBD2; cdr3_aa: CASTLAGGQETQYF; cdr3_nt: TGTGCCAGCACCCTAGCGGGAGGCCAAGAGACCCAGTACTTC
v_call: TRBV5-4; clone_size: many; j_call: TRBJ2-2; d_call: TRBD2; cdr3_aa: CASSPTSGRNTGELFF; cdr3_nt: TGTGCCAGCAGCCCGACTAGCGGGAGAAACACCGGGGAGCTGTTTTTT
v_call: TRBV7-9; clone_size: many; j_call: TRBJ2-3; d_call: .; cdr3_aa: CASSLGGSGWDTQYF; cdr3_nt: TGTGCCAGCAGCTTAGGGGGCTCTGGTTGGGATACGCAGTATTTT
v_call: TRBV27; clone_size: many; j_call: TRBJ2-2; d_call: .; cdr3_aa: CASSRRGRPHTGELFF; cdr3_nt: TGTGCCAGCAGTAGAAGGGGGAGGCCCCACACCGGGGAGCTGTTTTTT
v_call: TRBV20-1; clone_size: many; j_call: TRBJ2-3; d_call: TRBD2; cdr3_aa: CSARGLGREHGGTQYF; cdr3_nt: TGCAGTGCTAGGGGCCTCGGGCGGGAGCATGGCGGTACGCAGTATTTT
v_call: TRBV5-5; clone_size: many; j_call: TRBJ2-3; d_call: .; cdr3_aa: CASSFVPSSTDTQYF; cdr3_nt: TGTGCCAGCAGCTTCGTCCCCTCAAGCACAGATACGCAGTATTTT
v_call: TRBV6-1; clone_size: many; j_call: TRBJ2-1; d_call: .; cdr3_aa: CASSFLAQDNNEQFF; cdr3_nt: TGTGCCAGCAGTTTTCTAGCGCAAGACAACAATGAGCAGTTCTTC
v_call: TRBV21-1; clone_size: many; j_call: TRBJ2-1; d_call: .; cdr3_aa: CASSIKEQFF; cdr3_nt: TGTGCCAGCAGCATTAAAGAGCAGTTCTTC
v_call: TRBV28; clone_size: .; j_call: TRBJ2-6; d_call: TRBD1; cdr3_aa: CASSLETGGSGANVLTF; cdr3_nt: TGTGCCAGCAGTTTAGAGACAGGGGGCTCTGGGGCCAACGTCCTGACTTTC
v_call: TRBV19; clone_size: .; j_call: TRBJ2-7; d_call: .; cdr3_aa: CATAGPSYEQYF; cdr3_nt: TGTGCCACCGCCGGGCCTTCCTACGAGCAGTACTTC